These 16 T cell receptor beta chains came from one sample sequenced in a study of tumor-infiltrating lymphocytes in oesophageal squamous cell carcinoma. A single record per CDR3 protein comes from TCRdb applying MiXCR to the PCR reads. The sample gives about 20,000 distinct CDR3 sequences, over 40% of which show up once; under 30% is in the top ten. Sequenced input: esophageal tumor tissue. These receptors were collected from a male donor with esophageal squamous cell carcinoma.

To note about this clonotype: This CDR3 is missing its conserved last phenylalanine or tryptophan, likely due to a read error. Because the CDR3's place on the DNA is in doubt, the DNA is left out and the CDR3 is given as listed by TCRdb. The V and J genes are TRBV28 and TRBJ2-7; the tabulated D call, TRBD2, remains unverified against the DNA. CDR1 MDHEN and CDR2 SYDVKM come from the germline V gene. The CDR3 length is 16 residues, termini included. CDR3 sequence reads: CASSLRDLPRILAFGS.

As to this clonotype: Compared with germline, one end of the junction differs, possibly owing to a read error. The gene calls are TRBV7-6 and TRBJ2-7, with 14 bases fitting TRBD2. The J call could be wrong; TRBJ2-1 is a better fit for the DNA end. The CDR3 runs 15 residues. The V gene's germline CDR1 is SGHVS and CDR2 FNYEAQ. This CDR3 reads CASSQGLAGADEQFF. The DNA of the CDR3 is TGTGCTAGCAGCCAGGGACTAGCGGGGGCGGATGAGCAGTTCTTC.

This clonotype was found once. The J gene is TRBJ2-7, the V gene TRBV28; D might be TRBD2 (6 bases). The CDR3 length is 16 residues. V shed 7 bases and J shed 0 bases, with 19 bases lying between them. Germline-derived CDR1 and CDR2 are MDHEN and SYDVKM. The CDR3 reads CASTSSGTPNSYEQYF. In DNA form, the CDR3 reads TGTGCCAGCACGTCCTCCGGGACTCCTAACTCCTACGAGCAGTACTTC.

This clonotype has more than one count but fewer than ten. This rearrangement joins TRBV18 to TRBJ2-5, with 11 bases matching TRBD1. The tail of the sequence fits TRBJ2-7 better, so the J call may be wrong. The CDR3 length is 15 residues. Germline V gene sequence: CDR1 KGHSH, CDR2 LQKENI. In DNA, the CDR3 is TGTGCCAGCTCACCAGGGGACAGGGGGACCTACGAGCAGTACTTC. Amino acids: CASSPGDRGTYEQYF.

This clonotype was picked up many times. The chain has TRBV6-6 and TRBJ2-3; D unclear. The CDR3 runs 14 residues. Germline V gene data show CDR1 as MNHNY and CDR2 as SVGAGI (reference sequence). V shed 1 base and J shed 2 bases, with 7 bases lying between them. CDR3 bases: TGTGCCAGCAGTTACTACTCCTACACAGATACGCAGTATTTT. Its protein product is CASSYYSYTDTQYF.

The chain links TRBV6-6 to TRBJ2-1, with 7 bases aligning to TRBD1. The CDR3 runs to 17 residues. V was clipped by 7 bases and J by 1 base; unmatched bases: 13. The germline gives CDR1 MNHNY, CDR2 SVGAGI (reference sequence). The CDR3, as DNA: TGTGCCAGCAAGCCAGATCAGGGACAGCGTTCCTACAATGAGCAGTTCTTC. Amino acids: CASKPDQGQRSYNEQFF.

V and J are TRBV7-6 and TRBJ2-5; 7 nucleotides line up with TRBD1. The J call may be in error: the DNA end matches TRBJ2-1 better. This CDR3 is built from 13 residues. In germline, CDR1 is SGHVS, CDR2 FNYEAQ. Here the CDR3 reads CASSLGDSNEQFF. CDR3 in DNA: TGTGCCAGCAGCTTAGGGGACAGCAATGAGCAGTTCTTC.

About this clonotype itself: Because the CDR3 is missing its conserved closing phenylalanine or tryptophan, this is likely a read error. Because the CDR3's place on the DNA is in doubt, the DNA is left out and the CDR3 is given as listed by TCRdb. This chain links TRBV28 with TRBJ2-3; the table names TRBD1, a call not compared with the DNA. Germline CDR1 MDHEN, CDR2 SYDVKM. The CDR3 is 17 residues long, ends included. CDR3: CASSAQGGHNYGYTFGS.

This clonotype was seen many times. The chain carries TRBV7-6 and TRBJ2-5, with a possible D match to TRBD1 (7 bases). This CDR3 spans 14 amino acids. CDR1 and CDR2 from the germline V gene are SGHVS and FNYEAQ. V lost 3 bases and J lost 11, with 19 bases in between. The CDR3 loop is CASSFGTARREQYF. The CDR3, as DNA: TGTGCCAGCAGCTTTGGGACAGCCCGCCGGGAGCAGTACTTC.

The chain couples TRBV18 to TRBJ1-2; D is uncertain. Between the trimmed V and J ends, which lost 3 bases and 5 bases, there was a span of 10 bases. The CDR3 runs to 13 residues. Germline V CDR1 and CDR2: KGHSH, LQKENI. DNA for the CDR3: TGTGCCAGCTCACCGACGACCGAGTATGGCTACACCTTC. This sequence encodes CASSPTTEYGYTF.

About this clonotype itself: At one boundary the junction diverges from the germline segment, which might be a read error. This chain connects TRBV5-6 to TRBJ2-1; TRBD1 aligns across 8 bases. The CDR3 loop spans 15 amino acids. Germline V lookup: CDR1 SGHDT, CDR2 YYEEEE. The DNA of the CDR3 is TGTTCCAGCAGCTTGGCCGACAGGGGCACCTACGAGCAGTTCTTC. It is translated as CSSSLADRGTYEQFF.

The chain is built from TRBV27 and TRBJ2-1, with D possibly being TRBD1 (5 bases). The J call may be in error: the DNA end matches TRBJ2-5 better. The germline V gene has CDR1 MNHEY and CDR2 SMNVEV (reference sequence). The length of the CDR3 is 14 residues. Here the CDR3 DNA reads TGTGCCAGCAGTTTATTGGCAGGGCAAGAGACCCAGTACTTC. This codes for CASSLLAGQETQYF.

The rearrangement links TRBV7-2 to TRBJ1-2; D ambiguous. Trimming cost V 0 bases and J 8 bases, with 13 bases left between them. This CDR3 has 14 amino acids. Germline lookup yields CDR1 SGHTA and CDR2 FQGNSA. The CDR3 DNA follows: TGTGCCAGCAGCTTAGCTATCAGTGCTGAGGGCTACACCTTC. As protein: CASSLAISAEGYTF.

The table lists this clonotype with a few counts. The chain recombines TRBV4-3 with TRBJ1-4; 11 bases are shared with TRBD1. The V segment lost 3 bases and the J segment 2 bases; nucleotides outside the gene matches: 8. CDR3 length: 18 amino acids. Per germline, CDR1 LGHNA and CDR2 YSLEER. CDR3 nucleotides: TGCGCCAGCAGCCAGGGGGACAGGGGGGCGTCTACTAATGAAAAACTGTTTTTT. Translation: CASSQGDRGASTNEKLFF.

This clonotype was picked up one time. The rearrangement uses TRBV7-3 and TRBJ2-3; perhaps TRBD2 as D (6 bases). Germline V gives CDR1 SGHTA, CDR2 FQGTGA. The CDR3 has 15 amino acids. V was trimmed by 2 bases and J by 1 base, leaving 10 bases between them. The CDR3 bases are TGTGCCAGCAGCTTAGGGGGGATGGGCACAGATACGCAGTATTTT. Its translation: CASSLGGMGTDTQYF.

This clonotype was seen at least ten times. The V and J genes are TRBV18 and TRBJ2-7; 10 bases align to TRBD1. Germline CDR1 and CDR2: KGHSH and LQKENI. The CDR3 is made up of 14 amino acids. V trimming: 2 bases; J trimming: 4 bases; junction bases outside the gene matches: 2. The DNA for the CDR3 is TGTGCCAGCTCACCAAGGACAGGGGGATACGAGCAGTACTTC. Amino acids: CASSPRTGGYEQYF.